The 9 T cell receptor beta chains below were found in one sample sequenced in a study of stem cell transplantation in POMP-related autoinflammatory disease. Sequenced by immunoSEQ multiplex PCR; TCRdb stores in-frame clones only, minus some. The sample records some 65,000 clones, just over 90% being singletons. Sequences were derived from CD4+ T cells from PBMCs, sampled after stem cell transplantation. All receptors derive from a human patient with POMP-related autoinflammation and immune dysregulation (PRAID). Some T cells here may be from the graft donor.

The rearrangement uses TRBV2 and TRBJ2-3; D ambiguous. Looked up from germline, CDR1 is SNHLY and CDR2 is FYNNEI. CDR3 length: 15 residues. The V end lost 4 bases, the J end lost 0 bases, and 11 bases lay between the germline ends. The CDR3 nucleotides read TGTGCCAGCAGTGGGCTCCTAGATAGCACAGATACGCAGTATTTT. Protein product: CASSGLLDSTDTQYF.

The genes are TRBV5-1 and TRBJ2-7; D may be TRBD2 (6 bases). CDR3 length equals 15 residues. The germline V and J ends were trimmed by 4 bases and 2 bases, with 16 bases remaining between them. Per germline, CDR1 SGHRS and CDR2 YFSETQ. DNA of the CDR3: TGCGCCAGCAGCCCGGGGCCGGGGGTGGCCTACGAGCAGTACGTC. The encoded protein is CASSPGPGVAYEQYV.

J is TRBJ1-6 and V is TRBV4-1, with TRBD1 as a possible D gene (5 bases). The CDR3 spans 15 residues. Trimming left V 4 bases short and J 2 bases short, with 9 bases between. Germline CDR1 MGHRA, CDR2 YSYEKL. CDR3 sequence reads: CASSPRGPYNSPLHF. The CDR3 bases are TGCGCCAGCAGCCCGAGGGGCCCCTATAATTCACCCCTCCACTTT.

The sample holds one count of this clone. As DNA, the CDR3 is TGCGCCAGCAGCTCAAAGACAGGGTCAAACTCTGGGGCCAACGTCCTGACTTTC. It codes for CASSSKTGSNSGANVLTF. V and J are TRBV5-1 and TRBJ2-6, with 7 bases that match TRBD1. CDR1 is SGHRS, CDR2 YFSETQ, per germline. The J segment lost 0 bases and the V segment lost 3 bases, leaving 9 bases of the junction unmatched. CDR3 length equals 18 residues.

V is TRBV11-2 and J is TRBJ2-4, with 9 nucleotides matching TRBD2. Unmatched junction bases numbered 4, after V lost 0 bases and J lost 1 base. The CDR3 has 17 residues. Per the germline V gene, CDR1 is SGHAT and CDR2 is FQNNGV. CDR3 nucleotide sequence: TGTGCCAGCAGCTTAGAAGAGCTAGCGGGGGCCAAAAACATTCAGTACTTC. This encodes CASSLEELAGAKNIQYF.

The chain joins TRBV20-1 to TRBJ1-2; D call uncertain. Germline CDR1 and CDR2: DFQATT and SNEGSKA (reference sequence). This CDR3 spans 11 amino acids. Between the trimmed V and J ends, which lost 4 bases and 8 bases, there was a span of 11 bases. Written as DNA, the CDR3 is TGCAGTGCTAAATACATTGGAGGCTACACCTTC. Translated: CSAKYIGGYTF.

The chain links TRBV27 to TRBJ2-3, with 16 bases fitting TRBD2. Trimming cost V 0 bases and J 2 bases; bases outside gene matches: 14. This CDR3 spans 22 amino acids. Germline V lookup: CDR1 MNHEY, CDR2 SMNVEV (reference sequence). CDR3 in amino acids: CASSLSRKGLAGGMQLTDTQYF. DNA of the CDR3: TGTGCCAGCAGTTTATCGAGGAAGGGACTAGCGGGAGGGATGCAGCTCACAGATACGCAGTATTTT.

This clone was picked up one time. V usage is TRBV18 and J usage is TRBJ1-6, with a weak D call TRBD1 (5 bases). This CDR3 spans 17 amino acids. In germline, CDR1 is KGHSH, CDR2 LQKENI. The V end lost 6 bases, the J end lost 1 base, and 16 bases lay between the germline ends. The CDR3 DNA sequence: TGTGCCAGCTCCCCCACCCAGGGAACGTCCTATAATTCACCCCTCCACTTT. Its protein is CASSPTQGTSYNSPLHF.

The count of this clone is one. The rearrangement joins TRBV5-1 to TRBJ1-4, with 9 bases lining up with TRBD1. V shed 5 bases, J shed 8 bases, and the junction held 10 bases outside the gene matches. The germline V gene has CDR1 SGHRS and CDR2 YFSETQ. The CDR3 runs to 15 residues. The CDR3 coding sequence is TGCGCCAGCAGTTTATGGGACAGGGATTCGGAAAAACTGTTTTTT. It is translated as CASSLWDRDSEKLFF.